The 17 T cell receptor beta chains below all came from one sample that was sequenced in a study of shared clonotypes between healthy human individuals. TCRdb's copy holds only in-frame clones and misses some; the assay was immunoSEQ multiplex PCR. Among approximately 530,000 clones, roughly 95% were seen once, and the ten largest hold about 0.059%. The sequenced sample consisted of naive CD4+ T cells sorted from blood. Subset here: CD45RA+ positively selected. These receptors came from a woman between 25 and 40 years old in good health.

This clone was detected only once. CDR3 coding DNA: TGCGCCAGCAGCTTTCGTCCCCGAGCGGGAGTGACAGGGCCCAACAATGAGCAGTTCTTC. Translation gives CASSFRPRAGVTGPNNEQFF. The chain uses TRBV5-1 and TRBJ2-1; D is possibly TRBD2 (8 bases). The CDR3 runs 20 residues. Trimming removed 2 bases from V and 5 bases from J, with 29 bases in between. Germline V lookup: CDR1 SGHRS, CDR2 YFSETQ. Full variable domain (missing parts from reference TRBV5-1 and TRBJ2-1): KAGVTQTPRYLIKTRGQQVTLSCSPISGHRSVSWYQQTPGQGLQFLFEYFSETQRNKGNFPGRFSGRQFSNSRSEMNVSTLELGDSALYLCASSFRPRAGVTGPNNEQFFGPGTRLTVL.

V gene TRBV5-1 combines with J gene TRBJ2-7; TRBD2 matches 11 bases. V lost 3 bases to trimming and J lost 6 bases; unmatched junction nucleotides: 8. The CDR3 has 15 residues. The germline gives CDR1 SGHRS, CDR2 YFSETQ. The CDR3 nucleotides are TGCGCCAGCAGCTCCTCGACTAGCGGGATGACCGAGCAGTACTTC. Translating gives CASSSSTSGMTEQYF.

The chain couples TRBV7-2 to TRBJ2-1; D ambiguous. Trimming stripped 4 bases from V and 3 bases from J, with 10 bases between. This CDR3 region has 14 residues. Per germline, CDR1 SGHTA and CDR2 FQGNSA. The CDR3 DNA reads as TGTGCCAGCAGCTCCGGATGGGTCTACAATGAGCAGTTCTTC. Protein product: CASSSGWVYNEQFF.

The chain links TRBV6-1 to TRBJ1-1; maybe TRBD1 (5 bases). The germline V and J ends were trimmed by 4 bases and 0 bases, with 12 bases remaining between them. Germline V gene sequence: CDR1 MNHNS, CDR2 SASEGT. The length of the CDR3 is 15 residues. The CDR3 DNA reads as TGTGCCAGCAGTGTTCAGGGTTTCATGAACACTGAAGCTTTCTTT. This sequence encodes CASSVQGFMNTEAFF.

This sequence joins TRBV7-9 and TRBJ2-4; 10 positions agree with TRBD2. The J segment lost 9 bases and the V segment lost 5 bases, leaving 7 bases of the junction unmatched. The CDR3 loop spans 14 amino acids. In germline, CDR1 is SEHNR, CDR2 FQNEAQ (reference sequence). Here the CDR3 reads CASSPSGGWSIQYF. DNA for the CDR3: TGTGCCAGCAGCCCTAGCGGGGGTTGGTCCATTCAGTACTTC.

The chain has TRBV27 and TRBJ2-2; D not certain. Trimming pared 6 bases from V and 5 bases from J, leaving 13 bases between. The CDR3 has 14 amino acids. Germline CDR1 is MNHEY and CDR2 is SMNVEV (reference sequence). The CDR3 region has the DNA TGTGCCAGCAGCCGAGGCCGAGGTACCGGGGAGCTGTTTTTT. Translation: CASSRGRGTGELFF.

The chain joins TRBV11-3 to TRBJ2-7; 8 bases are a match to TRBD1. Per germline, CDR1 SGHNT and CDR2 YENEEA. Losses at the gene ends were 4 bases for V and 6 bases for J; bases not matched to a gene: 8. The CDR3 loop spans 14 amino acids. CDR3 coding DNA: TGTGCCAGCAGCTCGGGACAGGAATACGGCGAGCAGTACTTC. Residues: CASSSGQEYGEQYF.

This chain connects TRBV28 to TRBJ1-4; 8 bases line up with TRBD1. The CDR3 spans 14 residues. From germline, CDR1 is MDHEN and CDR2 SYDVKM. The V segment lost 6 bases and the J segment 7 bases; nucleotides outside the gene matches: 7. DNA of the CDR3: TGTGCCAGCAGGACGACAGGGGTGGGTGAAAAACTGTTTTTT. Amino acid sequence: CASRTTGVGEKLFF.

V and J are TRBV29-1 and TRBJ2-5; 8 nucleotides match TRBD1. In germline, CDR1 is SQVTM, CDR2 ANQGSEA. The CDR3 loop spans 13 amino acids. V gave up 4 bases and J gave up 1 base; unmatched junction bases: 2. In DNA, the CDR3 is TGCAGCGTTGTAGGGACAGGCCAAGAGACCCAGTACTTC. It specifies CSVVGTGQETQYF.

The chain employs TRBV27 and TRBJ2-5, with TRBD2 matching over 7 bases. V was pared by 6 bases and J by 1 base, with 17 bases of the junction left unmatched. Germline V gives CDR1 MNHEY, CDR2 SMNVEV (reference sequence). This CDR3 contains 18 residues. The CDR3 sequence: CASRWSALAGRSQETQYF. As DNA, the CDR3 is TGTGCCAGCAGGTGGTCAGCTTTAGCGGGCCGCTCCCAAGAGACCCAGTACTTC.

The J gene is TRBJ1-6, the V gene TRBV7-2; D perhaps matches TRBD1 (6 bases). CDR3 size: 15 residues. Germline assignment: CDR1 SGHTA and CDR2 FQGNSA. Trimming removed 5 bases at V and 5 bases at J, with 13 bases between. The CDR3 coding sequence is TGTGCCAGCAGCCCCCAGGGGACCGATAATTCACCCCTCCACTTT. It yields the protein CASSPQGTDNSPLHF. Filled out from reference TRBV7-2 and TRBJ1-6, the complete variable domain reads GAGVSQSPSNKVTEKGKDVELRCDPISGHTALYWYRQSLGQGLEFLIYFQGNSAPDKSGLPSDRFSAERTGGSVSTLTIQRTQQEDSAVYLCASSPQGTDNSPLHFGNGTRLTVT.

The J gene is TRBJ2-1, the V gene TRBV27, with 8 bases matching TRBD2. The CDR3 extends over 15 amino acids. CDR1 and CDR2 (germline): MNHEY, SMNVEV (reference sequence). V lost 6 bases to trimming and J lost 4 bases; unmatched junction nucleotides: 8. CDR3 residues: CASSSSGSDYNEQFF. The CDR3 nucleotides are TGTGCCAGCAGCTCAAGCGGGAGTGATTACAATGAGCAGTTCTTC.

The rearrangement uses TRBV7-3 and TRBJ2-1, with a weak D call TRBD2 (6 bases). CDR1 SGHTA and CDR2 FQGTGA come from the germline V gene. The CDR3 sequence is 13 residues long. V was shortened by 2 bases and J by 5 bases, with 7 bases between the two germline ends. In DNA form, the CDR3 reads TGTGCCAGCAGCTTATTAGCGGACAATGAGCAGTTCTTC. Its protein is CASSLLADNEQFF. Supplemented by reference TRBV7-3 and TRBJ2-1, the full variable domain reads GAGVSQTPSNKVTEKGKYVELRCDPISGHTALYWYRQSLGQGPEFLIYFQGTGAADDSGLPNDRFFAVRPEGSVSTLKIQRTERGDSAVYLCASSLLADNEQFFGPGTRLTVL.

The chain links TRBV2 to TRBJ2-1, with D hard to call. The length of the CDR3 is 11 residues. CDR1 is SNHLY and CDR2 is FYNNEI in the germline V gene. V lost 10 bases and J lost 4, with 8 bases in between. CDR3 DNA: TGTGCCACCTCCGGGTACAATGAGCAGTTCTTC. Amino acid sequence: CATSGYNEQFF.

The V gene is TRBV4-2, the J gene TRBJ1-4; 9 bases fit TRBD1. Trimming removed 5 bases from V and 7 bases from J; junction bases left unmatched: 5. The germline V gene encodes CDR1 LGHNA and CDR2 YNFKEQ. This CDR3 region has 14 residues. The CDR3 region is CASSKQGAGEKLFF. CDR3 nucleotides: TGTGCCAGCAGCAAACAGGGGGCGGGTGAAAAACTGTTTTTT.

The CDR3 is CAISLPGQGATGELFF. As DNA, the CDR3 is TGTGCCATCAGTCTACCGGGACAGGGGGCCACCGGGGAGCTGTTTTTT. This chain joins TRBV10-3 and TRBJ2-2, with 12 bases matching TRBD1. The CDR3 loop spans 16 amino acids. V shed 5 bases and J 4 bases; nucleotides not matched to a gene: 5. Germline CDR1 is ENHRY and CDR2 is SYGVKD.

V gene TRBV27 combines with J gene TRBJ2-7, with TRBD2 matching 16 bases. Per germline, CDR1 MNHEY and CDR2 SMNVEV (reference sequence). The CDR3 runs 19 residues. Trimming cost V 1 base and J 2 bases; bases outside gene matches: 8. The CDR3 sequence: CASSLYGTSGRAPAYEQYF. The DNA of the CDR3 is TGTGCCAGCAGTTTATATGGGACTAGCGGGAGGGCCCCTGCCTACGAGCAGTACTTC.